The 14 T cell receptor beta chains below come from one sample, sequenced in a study of blood T cell repertoires in COVID-19. Measured with immunoSEQ multiplex PCR; TCRdb has only the in-frame clones, and not every one. The table shows about 210,000 clones, with more than 75% occurring only once. Sequenced material: peripheral blood. Receptor source: a woman aged 40 to 49 with acute or convalescent COVID-19.

The rearrangement uses TRBV19 and TRBJ2-2, with D maybe TRBD2 (7 bases). Trimming shortened V by 1 base and J by 3 bases, and 12 bases separated the two germline ends. From germline, CDR1 is LNHDA and CDR2 SQIVND (reference sequence). There are 16 residues in the CDR3. The CDR3 DNA sequence: TGTGCCAGTAGTATAGCCCGGGGGGCGCACACCGGGGAGCTGTTTTTT. It codes for CASSIARGAHTGELFF.

This chain joins TRBV12-5 and TRBJ2-7; TRBD2 agrees at 8 bases. Germline V gene sequence: CDR1 LGHNT, CDR2 FRNRAP. The CDR3 has 16 residues. J was trimmed by 2 bases and V by 6 bases; bases with no gene match: 12. The CDR3 spells CASGPPGTRPPYEQYF. Here the CDR3 DNA reads TGTGCTAGTGGGCCCCCCGGGACTAGGCCCCCCTACGAGCAGTACTTC.

V gene TRBV14 combines with J gene TRBJ1-2; the D is unclear. The CDR3 length is 13 residues. Germline V gene sequence: CDR1 SGHDN, CDR2 FVKESK. With 4 bases removed from V and 7 bases from J, the gap between germline ends came to 13 bases. CDR3 sequence (DNA): TGTGCCAGCAGCCCCCAGTTGGGCGCTGGCTACACCTTC. Its protein product is CASSPQLGAGYTF.

The chain's CDR3 is CASSPTGSANEQFF. The CDR3 nucleotides are TGTGCCAGCAGTCCGACAGGGTCCGCGAATGAGCAGTTCTTC. V is TRBV27 and J is TRBJ2-1; 7 nucleotides agree with TRBD1. V dropped 5 bases and J dropped 7; count of bases not matched to a gene: 8. Germline V lookup: CDR1 MNHEY, CDR2 SMNVEV (reference sequence). This CDR3 is 14 amino acids long.

The chain carries TRBV10-3 and TRBJ2-1; D may be TRBD2 (6 bases). Germline-derived CDR1 and CDR2 are ENHRY and SYGVKD. Trimming cost V 3 bases and J 15 bases, with 15 bases left between them. The CDR3 consists of 12 residues. The CDR3: CAISEGGTGAFF. In DNA form, the CDR3 reads TGTGCCATCAGTGAAGGTGGGACTGGAGCGTTCTTC.

This chain uses TRBV3-1 (or the pseudogene TRBV3-2) with TRBJ2-2; possible D gene TRBD1, 5 bases. Germline lookup yields CDR1 LGHDT and CDR2 YNNKEL (reference sequence). There are 14 residues in the CDR3. V was pared by 1 base and J by 3 bases, with 6 bases between. The chain's CDR3 is CASSQGTYTGELFF. Written as DNA, the CDR3 is TGTGCCAGCAGCCAAGGGACATACACCGGGGAGCTGTTTTTT.

The V and J genes are TRBV2 and TRBJ2-3; TRBD1 is a possible D gene (6 bases). This CDR3 comprises 17 residues. V was shortened by 6 bases and J by 0 bases, with 19 bases between the two germline ends. Per the germline V gene, CDR1 is SNHLY and CDR2 is FYNNEI. CDR3 nucleotide sequence: TGTGCCAGCAGCGTAGACAGGTTATCGACTAGCACAGATACGCAGTATTTT. This encodes CASSVDRLSTSTDTQYF.

The CDR3 region is CATSVAGIDAEQYF. The CDR3 nucleotides are TGTGCCACCTCCGTAGCGGGGATCGACGCTGAGCAGTACTTC. The V call is TRBV19, the J call TRBJ2-7; 8 nucleotides agree with TRBD2. The germline V gene has CDR1 LNHDA and CDR2 SQIVND (reference sequence). The ends lost 10 bases at V and 7 bases at J; junction bases unmatched: 15. The CDR3 extends over 14 amino acids.

This clone was seen only a few times. V and J are TRBV19 and TRBJ2-7; 12 bases agree with TRBD2. The ends lost 5 bases at V and 6 bases at J; junction bases unmatched: 8. The length of the CDR3 is 15 residues. Looked up from germline, CDR1 is LNHDA and CDR2 is SQIVND (reference sequence). CDR3 amino acids: CASSARLAGELEQYF. Written as DNA, the CDR3 is TGTGCCAGTAGTGCGCGACTAGCGGGAGAGCTCGAGCAGTACTTC.

This clone was counted a few times. The V call is TRBV7-2, the J call TRBJ2-2; 11 bases match TRBD1. The CDR3 totals 14 residues. CDR1 SGHTA and CDR2 FQGNSA come from the germline V gene. With V trimmed by 8 bases and J by 5 bases, 4 bases remained unmatched. The CDR3 bases are TGTGCCAGCGAGGGACAGGGGGGGACCGGGGAGCTGTTTTTT. Its protein is CASEGQGGTGELFF.

This clone was recorded a few times. The V and J genes are TRBV4-3 and TRBJ1-3; 7 bases are a match to TRBD1. The germline CDR1 and CDR2 sequences are LGHNA and YSLEER. Trimming at V came to 3 bases and at J to 0 bases, leaving 5 bases not matched to a gene. The CDR3 runs to 16 residues. The CDR3 DNA reads TGCGCCAGCAGCCATGTTGGGACAGACTCTGGAAACACCATATATTTT. This translates into CASSHVGTDSGNTIYF.

CDR3 in amino acids: CASSQSGLAVRTGELFF. The DNA of the CDR3 is TGTGCCAGCAGCCAATCGGGACTAGCGGTCCGCACCGGGGAGCTGTTTTTT. The V call is TRBV6-2 or TRBV6-3, the J call TRBJ2-2; TRBD2 agrees at 11 bases. The CDR3 spans 17 residues. V dropped 6 bases and J dropped 4; count of bases not matched to a gene: 10. Germline V lookup: CDR1 MNHEY, CDR2 SVGEGT.

V usage is TRBV12-5 and J usage is TRBJ1-2; 9 nucleotides match TRBD1. Losses at the gene ends were 0 bases for V and 4 bases for J; bases not matched to a gene: 6. CDR1 is LGHNT, CDR2 FRNRAP, per germline. This CDR3 region has 16 residues. The CDR3: CASGLVRDRVIYGYTF. The CDR3 nucleotides are TGTGCTAGTGGTTTGGTACGGGACAGGGTTATCTATGGCTACACCTTC.

The chain uses TRBV2 and TRBJ1-2; D not certain. Germline-derived CDR1 and CDR2 are SNHLY and FYNNEI. The CDR3 has 12 amino acids. Trimming removed 4 bases at V and 6 bases at J, with 9 bases between. CDR3 amino acids: CASSARGDGYTF. The CDR3, as DNA: TGTGCCAGCAGTGCTCGGGGAGATGGCTACACCTTC.